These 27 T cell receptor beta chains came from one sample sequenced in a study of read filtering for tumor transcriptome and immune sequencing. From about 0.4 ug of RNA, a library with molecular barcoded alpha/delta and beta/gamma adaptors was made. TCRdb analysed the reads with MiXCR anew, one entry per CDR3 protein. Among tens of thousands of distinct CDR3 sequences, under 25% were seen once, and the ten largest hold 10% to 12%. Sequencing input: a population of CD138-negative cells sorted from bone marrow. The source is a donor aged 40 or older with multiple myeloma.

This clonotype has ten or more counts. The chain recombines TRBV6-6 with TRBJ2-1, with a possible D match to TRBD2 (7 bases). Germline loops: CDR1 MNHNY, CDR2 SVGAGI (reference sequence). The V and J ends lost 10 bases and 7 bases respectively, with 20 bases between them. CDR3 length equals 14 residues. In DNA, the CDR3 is TGTGCCACCCGGGGGGCAGGGAATTTAAATGAGCAGTTCTTC. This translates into CATRGAGNLNEQFF.

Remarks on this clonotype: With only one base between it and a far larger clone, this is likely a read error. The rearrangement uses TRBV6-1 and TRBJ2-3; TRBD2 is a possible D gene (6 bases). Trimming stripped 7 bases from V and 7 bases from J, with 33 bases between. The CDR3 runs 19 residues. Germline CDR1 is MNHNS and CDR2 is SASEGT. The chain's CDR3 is CASIPLPEGIGLRTHTQYF. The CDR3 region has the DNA TGTGCCAGCATTCCCCTCCCGGAGGGGATAGGTTTGAGGACACATACGCAGTATTTT.

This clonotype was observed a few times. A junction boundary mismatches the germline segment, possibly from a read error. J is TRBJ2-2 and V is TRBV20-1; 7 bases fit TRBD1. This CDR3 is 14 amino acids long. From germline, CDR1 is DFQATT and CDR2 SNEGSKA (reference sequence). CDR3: CSAPGQRDTRELFF. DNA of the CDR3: TGCAGTGCCCCGGGACAGAGGGACACCCGGGAGCTGTTTTTT.

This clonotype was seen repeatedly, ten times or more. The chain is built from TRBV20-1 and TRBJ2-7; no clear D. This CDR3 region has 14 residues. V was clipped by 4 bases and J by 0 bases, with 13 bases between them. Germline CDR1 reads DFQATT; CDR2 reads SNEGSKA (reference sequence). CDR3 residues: CSAITERTSYEQYF. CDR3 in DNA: TGCAGTGCTATAACGGAGAGGACCTCCTACGAGCAGTACTTC.

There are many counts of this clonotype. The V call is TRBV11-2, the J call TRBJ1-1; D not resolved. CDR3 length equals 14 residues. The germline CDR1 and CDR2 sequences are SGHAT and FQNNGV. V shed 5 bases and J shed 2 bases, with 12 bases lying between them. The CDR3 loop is CASSGLRANTEAFF. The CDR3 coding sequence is TGTGCCAGCAGCGGGTTGAGGGCTAACACTGAAGCTTTCTTT.

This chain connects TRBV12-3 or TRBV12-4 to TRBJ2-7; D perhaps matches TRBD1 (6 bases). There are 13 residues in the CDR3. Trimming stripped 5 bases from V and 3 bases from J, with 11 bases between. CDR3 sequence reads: CASSHGQFYEQYF. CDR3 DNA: TGTGCCAGCAGTCATGGACAGTTCTACGAGCAGTACTTC.

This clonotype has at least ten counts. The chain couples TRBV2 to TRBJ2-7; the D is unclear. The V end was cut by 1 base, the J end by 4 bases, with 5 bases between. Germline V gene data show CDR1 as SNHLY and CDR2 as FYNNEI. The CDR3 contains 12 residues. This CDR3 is CASSEGGYEQYF. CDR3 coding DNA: TGTGCCAGCAGTGAAGGGGGTTACGAGCAGTACTTC.

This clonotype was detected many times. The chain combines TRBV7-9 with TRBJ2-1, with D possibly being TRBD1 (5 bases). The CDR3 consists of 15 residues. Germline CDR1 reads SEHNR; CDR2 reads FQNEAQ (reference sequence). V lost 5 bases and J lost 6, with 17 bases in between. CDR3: CASSPRASRANEQFF. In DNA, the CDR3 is TGTGCCAGCAGCCCCAGGGCCTCAAGGGCCAATGAGCAGTTCTTC.

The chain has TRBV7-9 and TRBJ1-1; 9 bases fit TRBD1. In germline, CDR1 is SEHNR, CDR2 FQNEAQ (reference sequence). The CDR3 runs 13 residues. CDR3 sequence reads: CASGFEPGQGAFF. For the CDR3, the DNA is TGTGCGAGCGGATTTGAACCGGGACAGGGCGCTTTCTTT.

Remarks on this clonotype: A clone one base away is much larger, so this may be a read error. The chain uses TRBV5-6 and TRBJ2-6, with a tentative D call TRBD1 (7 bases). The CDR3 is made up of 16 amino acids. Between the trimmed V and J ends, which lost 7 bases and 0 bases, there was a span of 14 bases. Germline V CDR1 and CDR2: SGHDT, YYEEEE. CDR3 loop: CASGAGQFSGANVLTF. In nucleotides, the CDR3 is TGTGCCAGCGGCGCGGGACAGTTCTCTGGGGCCAACGTCCTGACTTTC.

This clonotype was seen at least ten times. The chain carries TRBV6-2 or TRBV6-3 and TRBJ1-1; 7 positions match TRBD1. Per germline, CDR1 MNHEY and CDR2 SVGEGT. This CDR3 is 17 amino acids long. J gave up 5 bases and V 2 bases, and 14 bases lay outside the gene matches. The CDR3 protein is CASSYGAGGGRGTEAFF. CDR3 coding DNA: TGTGCCAGCAGTTACGGAGCAGGGGGGGGACGTGGAACTGAAGCTTTCTTT.

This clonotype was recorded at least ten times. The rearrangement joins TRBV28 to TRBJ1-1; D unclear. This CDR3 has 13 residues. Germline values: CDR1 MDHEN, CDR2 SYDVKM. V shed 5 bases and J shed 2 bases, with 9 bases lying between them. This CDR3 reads CASSTPPNTEAFF. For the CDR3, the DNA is TGTGCCAGCAGTACCCCACCTAACACTGAAGCTTTCTTT. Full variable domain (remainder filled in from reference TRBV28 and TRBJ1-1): DVKVTQSSRYLVKRTGEKVFLECVQDMDHENMFWYRQDPGLGLRLIYFSYDVKMKEKGDIPEGYSVSREKKERFSLILESASTNQTSMYLCASSTPPNTEAFFGQGTRLTVV.

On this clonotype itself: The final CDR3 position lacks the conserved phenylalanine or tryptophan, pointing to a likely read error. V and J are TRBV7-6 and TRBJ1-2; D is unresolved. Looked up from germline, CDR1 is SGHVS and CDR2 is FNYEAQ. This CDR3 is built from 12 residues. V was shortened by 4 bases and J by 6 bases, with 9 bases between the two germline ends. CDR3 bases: TGTGCCAGCAGCTCCGGATCAGATGGCTACACCCTC. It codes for CASSSGSDGYTL.

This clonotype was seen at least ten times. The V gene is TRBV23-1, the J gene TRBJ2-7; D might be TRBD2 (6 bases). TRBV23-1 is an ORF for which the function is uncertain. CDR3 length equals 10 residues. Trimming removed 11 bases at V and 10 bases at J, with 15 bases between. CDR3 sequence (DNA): TGCGCCGACGGGACTTTCGGTCAGTACTTC. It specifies CADGTFGQYF.

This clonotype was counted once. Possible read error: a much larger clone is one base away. The CDR3 loop is CSVEVLAGGRNEQLF. CDR3 bases: TGCAGCGTTGAGGTCTTGGCGGGGGGCCGAAATGAGCAGCTCTTC. The chain couples TRBV29-1 to TRBJ2-1, with 8 bases fitting TRBD2. CDR1 and CDR2 from the germline V gene are SQVTM and ANQGSEA. This CDR3 has 15 residues.

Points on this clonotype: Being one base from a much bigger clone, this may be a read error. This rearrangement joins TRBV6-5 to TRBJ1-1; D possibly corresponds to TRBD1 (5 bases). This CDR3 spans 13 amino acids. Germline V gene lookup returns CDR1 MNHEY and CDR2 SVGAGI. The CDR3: CANSFPGSLSAFF. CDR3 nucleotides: TGTGCCAACAGTTTCCCAGGGTCGTTGTCAGCTTTCTTT.

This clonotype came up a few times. CDR3 in amino acids: CASSVGSPYGYTF. The CDR3 DNA reads as TGCGCCAGCAGCGTAGGTAGTCCATATGGCTACACCTTC. The J gene is TRBJ1-2, the V gene TRBV5-1; D is uncertain. Germline V gene data show CDR1 as SGHRS and CDR2 as YFSETQ. The V gene lost 4 bases and the J gene lost 5 bases, with 12 bases spanning the gap. This CDR3 is built from 13 residues.

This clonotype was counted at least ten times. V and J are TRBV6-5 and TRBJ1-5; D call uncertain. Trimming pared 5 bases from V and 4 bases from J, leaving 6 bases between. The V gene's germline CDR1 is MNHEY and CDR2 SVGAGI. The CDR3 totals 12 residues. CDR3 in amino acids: CASSHPNQPQHF. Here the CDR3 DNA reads TGTGCCAGCAGTCACCCTAATCAGCCCCAGCATTTT.

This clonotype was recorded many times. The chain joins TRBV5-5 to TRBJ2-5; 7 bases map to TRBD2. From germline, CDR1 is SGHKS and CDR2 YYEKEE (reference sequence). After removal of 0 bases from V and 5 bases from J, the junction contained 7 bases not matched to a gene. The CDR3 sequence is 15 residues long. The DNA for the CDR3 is TGTGCCAGCAGCTTGGCGCCCACTAGCGTGGAGACCCAGTACTTC. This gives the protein CASSLAPTSVETQYF. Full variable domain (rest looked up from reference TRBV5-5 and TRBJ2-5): DAGVTQSPTHLIKTRGQQVTLRCSPISGHKSVSWYQQVLGQGPQFIFQYYEKEERGRGNFPDRFSARQFPNYSSELNVNALLLGDSALYLCASSLAPTSVETQYFGPGTRLLVL.

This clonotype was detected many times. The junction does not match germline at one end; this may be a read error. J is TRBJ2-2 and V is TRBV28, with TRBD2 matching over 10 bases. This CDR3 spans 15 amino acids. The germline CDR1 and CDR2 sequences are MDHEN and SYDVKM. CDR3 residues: CASTPGLAKTGELFF. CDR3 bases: TGTGCCAGCACCCCGGGACTAGCGAAGACCGGGGAGCTGTTTTTT.

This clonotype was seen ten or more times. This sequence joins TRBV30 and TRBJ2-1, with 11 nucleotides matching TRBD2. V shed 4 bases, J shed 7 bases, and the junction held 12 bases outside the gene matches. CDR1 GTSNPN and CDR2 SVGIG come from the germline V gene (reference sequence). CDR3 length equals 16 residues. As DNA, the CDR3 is TGTGCCTGGACGAAAAGGAAACTAGCGGGGGCAAATGAGCAGTTCTTC. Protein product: CAWTKRKLAGANEQFF. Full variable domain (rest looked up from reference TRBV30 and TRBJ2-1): SQTIHQWPATLVQPVGSPLSLECTVEGTSNPNLYWYRQAAGRGLQLLFYSVGIGQISSEVPQNLSASRPQDRQFILSSKKLLLSDSGFYLCAWTKRKLAGANEQFFGPGTRLTVL.

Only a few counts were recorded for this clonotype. CDR3 coding DNA: TGCGCCAGCAGCTCCTGGGACAGGGCCTACGAGCAGTACTTC. Protein product: CASSSWDRAYEQYF. The chain is built from TRBV4-1 and TRBJ2-7, with 9 bases that match TRBD1. The trim removed 5 bases at V and 2 bases at J, leaving 4 bases unmatched. Germline V gene data show CDR1 as MGHRA and CDR2 as YSYEKL. CDR3 length: 14 residues.

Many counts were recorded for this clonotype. CDR3 sequence: CSVVGGGRPYEQYF. The CDR3, as DNA: TGCAGCGTTGTCGGGGGAGGGAGGCCCTACGAGCAGTACTTC. The rearrangement links TRBV29-1 to TRBJ2-7; the match to TRBD2 covers 7 bases. The junction had 8 bases not matched to a gene; V was cut back by 4 bases and J by 2 bases. Germline V gene lookup returns CDR1 SQVTM and CDR2 ANQGSEA. The CDR3 spans 14 residues.

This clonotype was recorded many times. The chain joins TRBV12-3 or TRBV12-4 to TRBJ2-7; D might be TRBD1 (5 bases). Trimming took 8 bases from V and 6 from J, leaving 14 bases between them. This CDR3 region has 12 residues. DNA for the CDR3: TGTGCCAGCCTTTTGCAGGGATCCGAGCAGTACTTC. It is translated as CASLLQGSEQYF.

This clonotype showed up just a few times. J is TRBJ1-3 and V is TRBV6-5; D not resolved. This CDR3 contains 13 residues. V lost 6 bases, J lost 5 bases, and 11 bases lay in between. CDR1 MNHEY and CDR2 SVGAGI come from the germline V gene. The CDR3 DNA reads TGTGCCAGCAGCAGAGGACCGAGAAACACCATATATTTT. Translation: CASSRGPRNTIYF.

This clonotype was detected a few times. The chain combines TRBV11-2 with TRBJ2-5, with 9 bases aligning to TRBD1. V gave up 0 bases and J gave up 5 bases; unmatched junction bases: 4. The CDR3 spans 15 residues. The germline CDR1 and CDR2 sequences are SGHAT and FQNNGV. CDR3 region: CASSLEGTGWETQYF. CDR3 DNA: TGTGCCAGCAGCTTAGAGGGGACAGGGTGGGAGACCCAGTACTTC.

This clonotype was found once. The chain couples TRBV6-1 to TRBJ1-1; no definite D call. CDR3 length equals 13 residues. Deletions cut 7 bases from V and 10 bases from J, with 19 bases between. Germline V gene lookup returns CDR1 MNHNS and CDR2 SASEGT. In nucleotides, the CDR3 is TGTGCCAGCACTGTCGACCTAGGAGGGATAGCTTTCTTT. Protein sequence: CASTVDLGGIAFF.